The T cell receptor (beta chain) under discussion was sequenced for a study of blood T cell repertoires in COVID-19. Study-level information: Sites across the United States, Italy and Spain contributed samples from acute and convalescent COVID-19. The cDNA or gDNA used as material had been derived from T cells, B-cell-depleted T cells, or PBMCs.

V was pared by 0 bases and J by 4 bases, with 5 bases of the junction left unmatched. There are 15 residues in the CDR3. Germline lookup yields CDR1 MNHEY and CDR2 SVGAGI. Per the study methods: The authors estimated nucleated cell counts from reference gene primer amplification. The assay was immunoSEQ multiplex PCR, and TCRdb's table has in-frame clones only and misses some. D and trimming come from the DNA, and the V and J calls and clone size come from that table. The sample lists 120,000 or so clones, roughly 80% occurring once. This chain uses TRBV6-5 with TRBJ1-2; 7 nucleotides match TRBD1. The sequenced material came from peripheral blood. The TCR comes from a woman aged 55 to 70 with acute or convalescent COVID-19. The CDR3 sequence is CASSYSTGLGYGYTF. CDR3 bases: TGTGCCAGCAGTTACTCGACAGGGCTGGGCTATGGCTACACCTTC.